Shown below are 15 T cell receptor beta chains from a single sample sequenced in a study of regulatory T cells in long-lasting Graves disease (dated by TCRdb to the early 2020s). The receptor library was made with multiplex PCR. The sequencer was an Illumina HiSeq 4000. CDR3 regions were amplified by Arm-PCR with iRepertoire HTBI primers to construct TCR beta libraries. TCRdb reanalyzed the raw reads on its own, using fastp at Q25 for trimming and MiXCR for clone calling, and kept in-frame beta chains. One record per CDR3 amino acid sequence lists the most common genes and DNA. This sample comprises over 450,000 distinct CDR3 sequences, around a fifth of them detected only once. The top ten constitute roughly 7% of the sample. Sample time point, as interpreted from the label and publication: persistent/refractory GD, antithyroid drugs over 5 years with positive TRAb. For both TCR sequencing and RNA sequencing, RNA was extracted from PBMCs using TRIzol.

The input for sequencing was peripheral blood mononuclear cells (PBMCs), taken when the disease was refractory, from a patient treated with antithyroid drugs. The receptors here all came from a female donor with Graves disease.

This clonotype appeared a few times. The chain couples TRBV2 to TRBJ2-7, with 9 bases that match TRBD1. The CDR3 has 13 residues. CDR1 is SNHLY, CDR2 FYNNEI, per germline. The trim removed 6 bases at V and 6 bases at J, leaving 6 bases unmatched. The CDR3 nucleotides are TGTGCCAGCAGGGGACAGGGACGGGGCGAGCAGTACTTC. Residues: CASRGQGRGEQYF. The whole variable domain, remainder taken from reference TRBV2 and TRBJ2-7, is EPEVTQTPSHQVTQMGQEVILRCVPISNHLYFYWYRQILGQKVEFLVSFYNNEISEKSEIFDDQFSVERPDGSNFTLKIRSTKLEDSAMYFCASRGQGRGEQYFGPGTRLTVT.

The V gene is TRBV5-6, the J gene TRBJ2-5, with D unresolved. Germline V gene lookup returns CDR1 SGHDT and CDR2 YYEEEE. This CDR3 is built from 15 residues. Trimming took 3 bases from V and 0 from J, leaving 12 bases between them. CDR3 DNA: TGTGCCAGCAGCTCCTGGAAGCCGTACCAAGAGACCCAGTACTTC. It is translated as CASSSWKPYQETQYF.

This clonotype appeared a few times. The genes are TRBV20-1 and TRBJ1-1; D gene ambiguous. Per germline, CDR1 DFQATT and CDR2 SNEGSKA (reference sequence). The CDR3 totals 14 residues. Trimming pared 0 bases from V and 10 bases from J, leaving 18 bases between. CDR3 sequence: CSARDEFGLMVAFF. The CDR3 nucleotides read TGCAGTGCTAGAGATGAGTTCGGACTCATGGTAGCTTTCTTT.

This clonotype was recorded many times. CDR3 residues: CASSFGADAQHF. The CDR3 DNA is TGTGCCAGCAGTTTCGGGGCCGACGCCCAGCATTTT. The V and J genes are TRBV12-3 or TRBV12-4 and TRBJ1-5; maybe TRBD1 (5 bases). V was clipped by 3 bases and J by 11 bases, with 11 bases between them. This CDR3 is built from 12 residues.

This clonotype was found many times. The CDR3 loop reads CASRTAIGTQYF. The CDR3 DNA reads as TGTGCCAGCCGGACTGCCATTGGGACCCAGTACTTC. The rearrangement uses TRBV12-3 or TRBV12-4 and TRBJ2-5, with D perhaps matching TRBD2 (5 bases). Deletions cut 8 bases from V and 7 bases from J, with 14 bases between. This CDR3 has 12 amino acids.

The chain couples TRBV19 to TRBJ1-2; a weak D match, TRBD1 (5 bases). The germline V gene encodes CDR1 LNHDA and CDR2 SQIVND (reference sequence). The ends were cut back, 0 bases at V and 2 bases at J, with 16 bases in the middle. The CDR3 covers 17 residues. DNA of the CDR3: TGTGCCAGTAGTATAGAAGCCAGGGAAAGGTCCAACTATGGCTACACCTTC. Translated, it gives CASSIEARERSNYGYTF.

The chain carries TRBV5-1 and TRBJ2-2; D not resolved. This CDR3 is built from 15 residues. Germline CDR1 reads SGHRS; CDR2 reads YFSETQ. V lost 2 bases to trimming and J lost 0 bases, with 8 bases between them. The CDR3 loop reads CASSFWSTNTGELFF. The CDR3 region has the DNA TGCGCCAGCAGCTTTTGGAGTACGAACACCGGGGAGCTGTTTTTT.

With respect to this clonotype: A much larger clone lies a single base off, so this may be a read error. This chain joins TRBV3-1 and TRBJ1-1; TRBD1 is a possible D gene (6 bases). Germline CDR1 and CDR2: LGHDT and YNNKEL (reference sequence). Trimming took off 8 bases at V and 2 bases at J, with 18 bases between the two ends. This CDR3 has 15 residues. The CDR3 is CASAGGAASNTEAFF. CDR3 bases: TGTGCCAGCGCCGGGGGGGCGGCGTCAAACACTGAAGCTTTCTTT.

This clonotype has only a few counts. V gene TRBV29-1 combines with J gene TRBJ2-7, with TRBD2 matching 10 bases. The CDR3 sequence is 13 residues long. The ends lost 6 bases at V and 4 bases at J; junction bases unmatched: 6. Germline CDR1 reads SQVTM; CDR2 reads ANQGSEA. Here the CDR3 DNA reads TGCAGCGTGGCCGAACTAGCGGGGTACGAGCAGTACTTC. As protein: CSVAELAGYEQYF.

This clonotype was seen at least ten times. The V gene is TRBV28, the J gene TRBJ2-2; D perhaps matches TRBD1 (5 bases). The CDR3 runs 14 residues. The germline CDR1 and CDR2 sequences are MDHEN and SYDVKM. Trimming pared 6 bases from V and 0 bases from J, leaving 8 bases between. As DNA, the CDR3 is TGTGCCAGCAGGCGGACACCGAACACCGGGGAGCTGTTTTTT. Translated, it gives CASRRTPNTGELFF. The full variable domain, rest sourced from reference TRBV28 and TRBJ2-2, is DVKVTQSSRYLVKRTGEKVFLECVQDMDHENMFWYRQDPGLGLRLIYFSYDVKMKEKGDIPEGYSVSREKKERFSLILESASTNQTSMYLCASRRTPNTGELFFGEGSRLTVL.

This clonotype was recorded many times. CDR3 nucleotide sequence: TGTGCCAGCAGTTACCTCCGGGGGCCAGGCTACGAGCAGTACTTC. This translates into CASSYLRGPGYEQYF. The V and J genes are TRBV6-5 and TRBJ2-7; either TRBD1 or TRBD2 may fit D (6 bases each). Looked up from germline, CDR1 is MNHEY and CDR2 is SVGAGI. This CDR3 is built from 15 residues. V was cut by 2 bases and J by 3 bases, with 14 bases left in between.

This clonotype has just a few counts. The chain links TRBV9 to TRBJ1-4, with TRBD1 identical over 8 bases. Trimming took 1 base from V and 6 from J; bases not matched to a gene: 2. The length of the CDR3 is 14 residues. Germline values: CDR1 SGDLS, CDR2 YYNGEE. The CDR3 DNA follows: TGTGCCAGCAGCGTACAGGGGGCGGATGAAAAACTGTTTTTT. Protein sequence: CASSVQGADEKLFF.

Regarding this clonotype: This may be a read error, as it is one base from a much larger clone. CDR3 nucleotide sequence: TGTGCCAGCAGCTTAGAAGGGGCAACCTGGAACACTGAAGCTTTCTTT. This translates into CASSLEGATWNTEAFF. The genes are TRBV13 and TRBJ1-1, with D possibly TRBD1 on 5 matching bases. The V gene lost 1 base and the J gene lost 1 base, with 13 bases spanning the gap. This CDR3 is 16 amino acids long. CDR1 PRHDT and CDR2 FYEKMQ come from the germline V gene (reference sequence).

The rearrangement links TRBV20-1 to TRBJ1-4; 7 bases fit TRBD1. J gave up 7 bases and V 0 bases, and 8 bases lay outside the gene matches. The CDR3 covers 15 residues. CDR1 is DFQATT and CDR2 is SNEGSKA in the germline V gene (reference sequence). CDR3 coding DNA: TGCAGTGCTAGAGATTACAGGGGTCTGGGTGAAAAACTGTTTTTT. Translated: CSARDYRGLGEKLFF.

The sample holds a few counts of this clonotype. The chain carries TRBV7-6 and TRBJ2-7, with 7 bases fitting TRBD2. Germline V gives CDR1 SGHVS, CDR2 FNYEAQ. The CDR3 is made up of 13 amino acids. J gave up 6 bases and V 5 bases, and 7 bases lay outside the gene matches. The CDR3: CASSPVSSGEQYF. CDR3 bases: TGTGCCAGCAGCCCTGTATCTAGCGGCGAGCAGTACTTC.